These 17 T cell receptor beta chains share one sample of origin, sequenced in a study of CD8+CD57+ T cells in acquired aplastic anemia. Investigators profiled TCR beta VDJ and CDR3 from genomic DNA template. TCRdb itself ran the reads through MiXCR, one entry per CDR3 protein. The table lists more than 45,000 distinct CDR3 sequences, about three quarters of them singletons. Sequencing used sorted CD4+, CD8+, or CD8+CD57+ T cells (not recorded which) from PBMCs. These receptors originate from a human donor in good health, serving as a control.

The gene calls are TRBV29-1 and TRBJ2-7; 7 bases are a match to TRBD1. From germline, CDR1 is SQVTM and CDR2 ANQGSEA. With 0 bases clipped from V and 0 bases from J, the junction kept 8 bases outside the gene matches. The length of the CDR3 is 16 residues. The CDR3 bases are TGCAGCGTTGAAGATCGGGGCAGGGGGAACTCCTACGAGCAGTACTTC. The encoded protein is CSVEDRGRGNSYEQYF.

The rearrangement joins TRBV11-2 to TRBJ1-2; 8 bases map to TRBD1. The trim removed 5 bases at V and 4 bases at J, leaving 6 bases unmatched. CDR1 is SGHAT, CDR2 FQNNGV, per germline. This CDR3 region has 14 residues. Written as DNA, the CDR3 is TGTGCCAGCAGCCGCTCGACAGGGGCCTATGGCTACACCTTC. Amino acids: CASSRSTGAYGYTF. Full variable domain (missing parts from reference TRBV11-2 and TRBJ1-2): EAGVAQSPRYKIIEKRQSVAFWCNPISGHATLYWYQQILGQGPKLLIQFQNNGVVDDSQLPKDRFSAERLKGVDSTLKIQPAKLEDSAVYLCASSRSTGAYGYTFGSGTRLTVV.

This clonotype was detected ten times or more. V and J are TRBV12-3 or TRBV12-4 and TRBJ2-2, with 10 bases aligning to TRBD2. The CDR3 runs 18 residues. The V and J ends lost 5 bases and 2 bases, in that order; junction bases with no gene match: 11. CDR3 sequence (DNA): TGTGCCAGCAGTCAGCCTCCACTAGCGGGGAAAAACACCGGGGAGCTGTTTTTT. Encoded protein: CASSQPPLAGKNTGELFF.

This clonotype has more than one count but fewer than ten. At one end, the junction sequence differs from germline, possibly due to a read error. The V gene is TRBV10-3, the J gene TRBJ2-1, with D unclear. The CDR3 has 11 residues. Germline lookup yields CDR1 ENHRY and CDR2 SYGVKD. The CDR3 region is CAISESNEQFF. The CDR3 nucleotides are TGTGCCATTAGTGAGTCCAATGAGCAGTTCTTC.

This sequence joins TRBV19 and TRBJ2-5; no firm D call. The CDR3 extends over 13 amino acids. Between the trimmed V and J ends, which lost 5 bases and 5 bases, there was a span of 12 bases. Per germline, CDR1 LNHDA and CDR2 SQIVND (reference sequence). The CDR3 coding sequence is TGTGCCAGTAGTGCTAGACGGCTCGAGACCCAGTACTTC. It is translated as CASSARRLETQYF.

This clonotype was seen just once. Germline is not matched at one junction end, which may reflect a read error. The J gene is TRBJ2-5, the V gene TRBV10-3; 12 bases align to TRBD2. From germline, CDR1 is ENHRY and CDR2 SYGVKD. This CDR3 is built from 16 residues. The CDR3 loop is CASSHLAGGPGETQYF. The CDR3 region has the DNA TGTGCCAGCAGTCACCTAGCGGGGGGGCCGGGAGAGACCCAGTACTTC.

The chain is built from TRBV15 and TRBJ1-4; the D is unclear. CDR1 and CDR2 (germline): LNHNV, YYDKDF (reference sequence). This CDR3 spans 15 amino acids. The V end was cut by 0 bases, the J end by 7 bases, with 12 bases between. Written as DNA, the CDR3 is TGTGCCACCAGCAGAGACGATGATGGAGGTGAAAAACTGTTTTTT. This codes for CATSRDDDGGEKLFF.

J is TRBJ1-2 and V is TRBV29-1, with TRBD1 matching 10 bases. CDR3 length: 13 amino acids. The germline CDR1 and CDR2 sequences are SQVTM and ANQGSEA. V was clipped by 6 bases and J by 5 bases; unmatched bases: 6. Here the CDR3 reads CSVRGQGEYGYTF. The CDR3 DNA follows: TGCAGCGTCCGCGGACAGGGGGAATATGGCTACACCTTC.

The chain recombines TRBV29-1 with TRBJ2-7, with TRBD2 matching over 12 bases. With 3 bases clipped from V and 6 bases from J, the junction kept 6 bases outside the gene matches. The CDR3 loop spans 14 amino acids. From germline, CDR1 is SQVTM and CDR2 ANQGSEA. The CDR3 reads CSVDPGTSGFEQYF. The CDR3 bases are TGCAGCGTTGACCCCGGGACTAGCGGGTTCGAGCAGTACTTC.

The CDR3 here is CASNLGTGDYEQYF. The DNA for the CDR3 is TGTGCCAGCAACCTCGGGACAGGGGACTACGAGCAGTACTTC. The chain links TRBV2 to TRBJ2-7, with 10 bases that match TRBD1. CDR3 size: 14 residues. V dropped 7 bases and J dropped 3; count of bases not matched to a gene: 6. Germline loops: CDR1 SNHLY, CDR2 FYNNEI.

The chain employs TRBV11-2 and TRBJ2-7, with 12 bases identical to TRBD2. Germline CDR1 is SGHAT and CDR2 is FQNNGV. Trimming removed 5 bases from V and 4 bases from J; junction bases left unmatched: 6. The length of the CDR3 is 15 residues. CDR3 protein: CASSPRTSGIYEQYF. CDR3 sequence (DNA): TGTGCCAGCAGCCCCCGGACTAGCGGGATTTACGAGCAGTACTTC.

The rearrangement joins TRBV5-1 to TRBJ2-3, with D maybe TRBD1 (6 bases). The germline CDR1 and CDR2 sequences are SGHRS and YFSETQ. The CDR3 consists of 16 residues. V shed 4 bases and J shed 1 base, with 16 bases lying between them. CDR3 in DNA: TGCGCCAGCAGCCAATTCGTCAGGGGAGGCACAGATACGCAGTATTTT. Residues: CASSQFVRGGTDTQYF.

This clonotype was found once. The chain links TRBV10-1 to TRBJ1-6, with D possibly TRBD1 on 5 matching bases. This CDR3 has 11 residues. CDR1 and CDR2 from the germline V gene are WNHNN and SYGVQD (reference sequence). Trimming left V 3 bases short and J 15 bases short, with 9 bases between. Here the CDR3 reads CASSDGTLLHF. The CDR3 bases are TGCGCCAGCAGTGATGGGACCCTCCTCCACTTT.

Worth noting for this clonotype: The junction does not match germline at one end; this may be a read error. The CDR3 is CAGSMGPRARGYTF. DNA for the CDR3: TGTGCCGGTAGCATGGGACCGAGAGCACGGGGCTACACCTTC. This chain connects TRBV19 to TRBJ1-2, with D possibly being TRBD1 (5 bases). The V gene's germline CDR1 is LNHDA and CDR2 SQIVND (reference sequence). This CDR3 has 14 amino acids.

V is TRBV7-2 and J is TRBJ1-5; D is perhaps TRBD1 (5 bases). This CDR3 has 9 amino acids. The ends were cut back, 11 bases at V and 7 bases at J, with 6 bases in the middle. CDR1 is SGHTA, CDR2 FQGNSA, per germline. CDR3 coding DNA: TGTGCCCCAGGGCAGCCCCAGCATTTT. Protein sequence: CAPGQPQHF.

The chain carries TRBV10-3 and TRBJ1-3; D remains unclear. V lost 10 bases and J lost 4, with 14 bases in between. This CDR3 comprises 13 residues. Germline CDR1 and CDR2: ENHRY and SYGVKD. The CDR3 bases are TGTGCCAGCAGGTTGCGGGAAGGAAACACCATATATTTT. Translating gives CASRLREGNTIYF.

This clonotype has only a few counts. This chain uses TRBV15 with TRBJ2-7; D ambiguous. Germline CDR1 is LNHNV and CDR2 is YYDKDF (reference sequence). This CDR3 has 14 amino acids. Trimming removed 3 bases from V and 4 bases from J, with 13 bases in between. The CDR3 is CATSSAFSRYEQYF. The CDR3 coding sequence is TGTGCCACCAGCAGTGCGTTCTCCAGGTACGAGCAGTACTTC.